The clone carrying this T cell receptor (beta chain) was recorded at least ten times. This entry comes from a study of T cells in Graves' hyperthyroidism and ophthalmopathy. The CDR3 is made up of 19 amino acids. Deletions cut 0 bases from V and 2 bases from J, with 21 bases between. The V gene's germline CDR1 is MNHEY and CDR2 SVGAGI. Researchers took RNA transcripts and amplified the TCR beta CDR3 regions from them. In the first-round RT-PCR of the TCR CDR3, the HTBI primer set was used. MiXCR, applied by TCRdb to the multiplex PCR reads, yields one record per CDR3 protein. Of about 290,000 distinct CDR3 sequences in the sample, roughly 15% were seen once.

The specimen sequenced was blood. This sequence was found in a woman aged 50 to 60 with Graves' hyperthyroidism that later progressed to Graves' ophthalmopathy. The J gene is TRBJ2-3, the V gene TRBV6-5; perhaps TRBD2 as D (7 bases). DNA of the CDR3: TGTGCCAGCAGTTACTCCCCGGGGGGCCGGGACCGTACCACAGATACGCAGTATTTT. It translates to CASSYSPGGRDRTTDTQYF.